Listed below are T cell receptor beta chains from one sample, sequenced in a study of blood T cells in healthy people across ages. One entry per CDR3 protein results from TCRdb running MiXCR on the 5' RACE reads. The sample shows hundreds of thousands of distinct CDR3 sequences, 22% of them seen only once. Sequenced: blood. Receptor source: a man between 65 and 85 years old in good health. Both conserved end residues are part of each CDR3. The D gene is left open where the match is weak. Clone size is given for some rows only: seen once, a few or many times, or a class if the clone is expanded.

clone_size d_call j_call v_call cdr3_aa cdr3_nt
. . TRBJ1-4 TRBV7-9 CASSPPVTGEKLFF TGTGCCAGCAGCCCACCGGTTACTGGCGAAAAACTGTTTTTT
few . TRBJ2-7 TRBV6-5 CASSSRREQYF TGTGCCAGCAGTTCCCGTCGCGAGCAGTACTTC
. . TRBJ1-1 TRBV2 CASSLSPGGNTEAFF TGTGCCAGCAGCCTTTCCCCGGGGGGAAACACTGAAGCTTTCTTT
. . TRBJ2-1 TRBV7-9 CASSPRLGGPYNEQFF TGTGCCAGCAGCCCGCGTCTTGGCGGTCCCTACAATGAGCAGTTCTTC
few TRBD2 TRBJ2-7 TRBV6-5 CASSLGLASEQYF TGTGCCAGCAGTTTGGGACTAGCCTCCGAGCAGTACTTC
many . TRBJ2-3 TRBV20-1 CSTDPGDGDSTDTQYF TGCAGTACGGACCCGGGCGATGGGGACAGCACAGATACGCAGTATTTT
. . TRBJ2-7 TRBV14 CASSPPGPYYEQYF TGTGCCAGCAGCCCGCCGGGACCTTACTACGAGCAGTACTTC
few . TRBJ1-5 TRBV20-1 CSARSDATLLNQPQHF TGCAGTGCTAGATCAGACGCCACCCTCTTGAATCAGCCCCAGCATTTT
. . TRBJ1-5 TRBV5-1 CASSLEGDTYQPQHF TGCGCCAGCAGCTTGGAGGGGGACACCTATCAGCCCCAGCATTTT
. . TRBJ1-2 TRBV11-2 CASSLQAPFGYTF TGTGCCAGCAGCTTACAGGCCCCGTTTGGCTACACCTTC
. . TRBJ2-2 TRBV4-2 CASSQDQLGELFF TGTGCCAGCAGCCAAGATCAGCTCGGGGAGCTGTTTTTT
. . TRBJ2-1 TRBV6-2/TRBV6-3 CASSLTSSPYNEQFF TGTGCCAGCAGCCTCACTAGTAGTCCCTACAATGAGCAGTTCTTC
few TRBD1 TRBJ2-4 TRBV20-1 CSADTGQGFENIQYF TGCAGTGCAGACACGGGACAGGGTTTTGAAAACATTCAGTACTTC
. TRBD2 TRBJ2-6 TRBV6-6 CASKGLAGISGANVLTF TGTGCCAGCAAGGGACTAGCGGGAATATCTGGGGCCAACGTCCTGACTTTC
few . TRBJ1-4 TRBV6-1 CASSPSTHNEKLFF TGTGCCAGCAGTCCCAGCACTCATAATGAAAAACTGTTTTTT
few TRBD1 TRBJ2-7 TRBV10-1 CASSPSGQGGEQYF TGCGCCAGCAGCCCCTCAGGACAGGGTGGCGAGCAGTACTTC
. TRBD2 TRBJ2-3 TRBV4-3 CASSPPGMLAEVTDTQYF TGCGCCAGCAGCCCCCCAGGGATGCTAGCGGAAGTCACAGATACGCAGTATTTT
. . TRBJ2-1 TRBV28 CASSPPSYLEQFF TGTGCCAGCAGTCCCCCCTCCTACCTTGAGCAGTTCTTC
few . TRBJ2-7 TRBV28 CASILGLGAYEQYF TGTGCCAGCATCCTAGGACTGGGGGCCTACGAGCAGTACTTC
few . TRBJ1-2 TRBV12-3/TRBV12-4 CASSPLRRGAVDYGYTF TGTGCCAGCAGTCCCCTCCGTCGGGGGGCTGTTGACTATGGCTACACCTTC
. . TRBJ1-4 TRBV7-9 CASNAHGEKLFF TGTGCCAGCAATGCCCATGGAGAAAAACTGTTTTTT
many . TRBJ2-3 TRBV7-3 CASSWTPSTTDTQYF TGTGCCAGCAGTTGGACCCCCTCCACCACAGATACGCAGTATTTT
many . TRBJ2-3 TRBV7-2 CASSLGTSDTQYF TGTGCCAGCAGCTTAGGGACTTCAGATACGCAGTATTTT
. . TRBJ1-1 TRBV4-2 CASSQEGEGEEAFF TGTGCCAGCAGCCAAGAGGGGGAGGGGGAGGAAGCTTTCTTT
. TRBD1 TRBJ2-3 TRBV5-1 CACGTGHNRATDTQYF TGCGCCTGCGGGACAGGGCACAATCGGGCAACCGATACGCAGTATTTT
. . TRBJ2-1 TRBV13 CASSFRGENNEQFF TGTGCCAGCAGCTTTCGCGGCGAAAACAATGAGCAGTTCTTC
. . TRBJ2-3 TRBV27 CASRWGVPDTQYF TGTGCCAGCAGATGGGGAGTCCCAGATACGCAGTATTTT
once . TRBJ2-7 TRBV18 CASSPSQGALYEQYF TGTGCCAGCTCACCTTCTCAGGGAGCCCTCTACGAGCAGTACTTC
. . TRBJ2-7 TRBV6-2/TRBV6-3 CASSWAGLSEQYF TGTGCCAGCAGTTGGGCAGGGCTCTCCGAGCAGTACTTC
. . TRBJ2-7 TRBV28 CASSTALYEQYF TGTGCCAGCAGTACGGCTCTCTACGAGCAGTACTTC
many . TRBJ2-6 TRBV12-3/TRBV12-4 CASSPYGANVLTF TGTGCCAGCAGCCCTTATGGGGCCAACGTCCTGACTTTC
. TRBD1 TRBJ2-3 TRBV18 CASSPFGTGFPDTQYF TGTGCCAGCTCACCCTTCGGGACAGGGTTTCCAGATACGCAGTATTTT
many TRBD2 TRBJ2-4 TRBV12-3/TRBV12-4 CASSFPRGGTSRAKNIQYF TGTGCCAGCAGTTTCCCACGGGGTGGGACTAGCCGGGCCAAAAACATTCAGTACTTC
few . TRBJ2-2 TRBV5-1 CASSLDPARTGELFF TGCGCCAGCAGCTTGGACCCGGCCCGCACCGGGGAGCTGTTTTTT
. TRBD1 TRBJ2-1 TRBV6-5 CASRNDRGAYNEQFF TGTGCCAGCAGGAACGACAGGGGAGCCTACAATGAGCAGTTCTTC
. TRBD2 TRBJ2-1 TRBV18 CASSLGLAGVSDEQFF TGTGCCAGCTCTTTGGGACTAGCGGGAGTCTCGGATGAGCAGTTCTTC
few . TRBJ2-5 TRBV7-8 CASSSVQPGETRYF TGTGCCAGCAGCTCAGTACAGCCTGGGGAGACCCGGTACTTC
. . TRBJ1-4 TRBV20-1 CSAPKTATKLFF TGCAGTGCCCCTAAGACAGCCACAAAACTGTTTTTT
. . TRBJ2-4 TRBV28 CASSGRYIQYF TGTGCCAGCAGTGGTCGGTACATTCAGTACTTC
. . TRBJ1-5 TRBV6-2/TRBV6-3 CASSLGTFYQPQHF TGTGCCAGCAGTCTGGGGACATTTTATCAGCCCCAGCATTTT
. TRBD2 TRBJ2-1 TRBV20-1 CSAEEPGLADNEQFF TGCAGTGCTGAGGAGCCGGGACTAGCGGACAATGAGCAGTTCTTC
. . TRBJ1-2 TRBV6-2/TRBV6-3 CASTWQANYGYTF TGTGCCAGCACATGGCAGGCGAACTATGGCTACACCTTC
. . TRBJ2-7 TRBV21-1 CASSKAGLGTGRAYEQYF TGTGCCAGCAGCAAAGCAGGTCTGGGCACAGGCAGGGCCTACGAGCAGTACTTC
few TRBD1 TRBJ2-7 TRBV7-9 CASSPQRFRQGAYEQYF TGTGCCAGCAGCCCGCAAAGGTTTAGACAGGGGGCCTACGAGCAGTACTTC
. . TRBJ2-7 TRBV12-3/TRBV12-4 CASKTDRFGEQYF TGTGCCAGCAAGACAGACAGGTTCGGCGAGCAGTACTTC
few . TRBJ2-5 TRBV30 CAWSNPGHQSF TGTGCCTGGAGCAATCCGGGCCACCAGTCCTTC
. TRBD2 TRBJ2-1 TRBV19 CASSRSGGAWNEQFF TGTGCCAGTAGTCGTAGCGGGGGGGCGTGGAATGAGCAGTTCTTC
. . TRBJ2-3 TRBV28 CAIGESTDTQYF TGTGCCATCGGGGAGAGCACAGATACGCAGTATTTT
few . TRBJ1-1 TRBV13 CASSLGRAGPEAFF TGTGCCAGCAGCTTAGGCCGGGCAGGCCCCGAAGCTTTCTTT
few . TRBJ2-3 TRBV11-2 CASSLSPPDTQYF TGTGCCAGCAGCTTATCCCCCCCGGATACGCAGTATTTT
. TRBD2 TRBJ2-1 TRBV29-1 CSVVGLAAYNEQFF TGCAGCGTTGTGGGACTAGCGGCCTACAATGAGCAGTTCTTC
. . TRBJ1-2 TRBV29-1 CSVAPGYTF TGCAGTGTAGCGCCAGGCTACACCTTC
once TRBD2 TRBJ2-3 TRBV20-1 CSARPSGRDTDTQYF TGCAGTGCTAGACCTAGCGGGAGGGACACAGATACGCAGTATTTT
. . TRBJ1-2 TRBV27 CASRPTGRPGYTF TGTGCCAGCAGACCTACAGGGCGCCCTGGCTACACCTTC
many TRBD2 TRBJ2-2 TRBV5-1 CASSSLTAGSISFGELFF TGCGCCAGCAGCTCCCTAACAGCGGGGAGTATATCGTTCGGGGAGCTGTTTTTT
. TRBD2 TRBJ2-1 TRBV7-6 CASSSIGTLAGEQFF TGTGCCAGCAGCTCGATAGGGACACTAGCGGGTGAGCAGTTCTTC
few . TRBJ2-2 TRBV12-3/TRBV12-4 CASSEGNTGELFF TGTGCCAGCAGTGAGGGGAACACCGGGGAGCTGTTTTTT
. TRBD1 TRBJ1-3 TRBV19 CASSRDRSKRGNTIYF TGTGCCAGTTCCCGGGACAGGAGTAAGCGTGGAAACACCATATATTTT
few TRBD1 TRBJ1-2 TRBV4-3 CASSQVDRETYGYTF TGCGCCAGCAGCCAAGTCGACAGGGAGACATATGGCTACACCTTC
few . TRBJ2-1 TRBV5-1 CASSLAIAGNEQFF TGCGCCAGCAGCTTGGCCATTGCAGGCAATGAGCAGTTCTTC